This T cell receptor (beta chain) was recorded in a study of OX40 agonist ivuxolimab in advanced cancers. The V end was cut by 3 bases, the J end by 7 bases, with 12 bases between. CDR1 and CDR2 (germline): SGHVS, FNYEAQ. This CDR3 spans 14 amino acids. Study conclusions and caveats: With doses of 0.1-3.0 mg/kg, partial responders showed among the lowest clonal expansion.

On this clone itself: Its antigen is undetermined.

TCRdb's copy holds only in-frame clones and misses some; the assay was immunoSEQ multiplex PCR. The sample yields approximately 35,000 clones, around 80% seen once. Patients who had autoimmune disease history or got systemic immunosuppression were left out. This TCR derives from an adult with an advanced solid tumor such as melanoma, head and neck, liver or kidney cancer. The chain combines TRBV7-6 with TRBJ1-4, with TRBD1 as a possible D gene (5 bases). Sequencing used CD4+ or CD8+ T cells sorted from blood, obtained in a trial of the OX40 agonist ivuxolimab. CDR3 protein: CASSFGGSAEKLFF. The CDR3 region has the DNA TGTGCCAGCAGCTTTGGGGGTTCGGCTGAAAAACTGTTTTTT.